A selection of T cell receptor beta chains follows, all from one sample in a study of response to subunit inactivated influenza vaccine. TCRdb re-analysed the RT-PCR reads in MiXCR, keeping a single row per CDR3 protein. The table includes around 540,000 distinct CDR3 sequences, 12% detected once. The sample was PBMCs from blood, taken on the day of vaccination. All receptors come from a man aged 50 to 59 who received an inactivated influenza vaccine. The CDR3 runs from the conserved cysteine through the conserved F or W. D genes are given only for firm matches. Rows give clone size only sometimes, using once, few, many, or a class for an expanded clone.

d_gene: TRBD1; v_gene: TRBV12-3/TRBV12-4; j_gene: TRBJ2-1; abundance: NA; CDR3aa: CASSEGVGTGAYNEQFF; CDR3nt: TGTGCCAGCAGTGAGGGGGTCGGGACAGGGGCCTACAATGAGCAGTTCTTC
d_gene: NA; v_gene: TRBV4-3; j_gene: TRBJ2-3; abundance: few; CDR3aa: CASSQTRAADTQYF; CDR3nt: TGCGCCAGCAGCCAAACCAGGGCTGCTGATACGCAGTATTTT
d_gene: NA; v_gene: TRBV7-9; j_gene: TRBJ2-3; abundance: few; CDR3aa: CASSLAQVSTDTQYF; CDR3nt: TGTGCCAGCAGCTTAGCTCAAGTTAGCACAGATACGCAGTATTTT
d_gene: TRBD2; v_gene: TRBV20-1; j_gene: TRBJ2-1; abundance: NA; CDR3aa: CSAIHRGGGSYNEQFF; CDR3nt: TGCAGTGCTATCCACCGGGGGGGAGGCTCCTACAATGAGCAGTTCTTC
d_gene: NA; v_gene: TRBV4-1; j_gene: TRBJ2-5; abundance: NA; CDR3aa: CASSQGNGEETQYF; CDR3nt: TGCGCCAGCAGCCAAGGTAATGGAGAAGAGACCCAGTACTTC
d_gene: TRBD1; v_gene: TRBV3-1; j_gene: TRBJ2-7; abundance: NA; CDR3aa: CASSQDRPARQGASYEQYF; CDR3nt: TGTGCCAGCAGCCAAGATCGCCCAGCTCGACAGGGGGCGTCCTACGAGCAGTACTTC
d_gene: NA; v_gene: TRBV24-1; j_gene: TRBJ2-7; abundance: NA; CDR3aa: CATSDRVYYEQYF; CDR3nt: TGTGCCACCAGTGACAGGGTCTACTACGAGCAGTACTTC
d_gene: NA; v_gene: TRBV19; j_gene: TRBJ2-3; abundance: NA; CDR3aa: CASLNRGGAADTQYF; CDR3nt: TGTGCCAGTCTCAACAGGGGAGGAGCAGCGGATACGCAGTATTTT
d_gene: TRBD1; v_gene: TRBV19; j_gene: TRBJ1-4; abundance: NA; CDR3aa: CASSKLTGEELFF; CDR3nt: TGTGCCAGTAGTAAACTGACAGGGGAGGAACTGTTTTTT
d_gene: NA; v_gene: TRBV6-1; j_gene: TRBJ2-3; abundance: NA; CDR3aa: CASTFTPRQGFDTQYF; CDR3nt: TGTGCCAGCACCTTCACCCCCCGGCAGGGGTTTGATACGCAGTATTTT
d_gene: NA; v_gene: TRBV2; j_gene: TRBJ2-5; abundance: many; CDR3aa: CASMAGYQETQYF; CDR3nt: TGTGCCAGCATGGCTGGCTACCAAGAGACCCAGTACTTC
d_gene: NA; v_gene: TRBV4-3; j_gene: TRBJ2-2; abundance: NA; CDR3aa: CASSQEPALNTGELFF; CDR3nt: TGCGCCAGCAGCCAAGAGCCAGCGCTGAACACCGGGGAGCTGTTTTTT
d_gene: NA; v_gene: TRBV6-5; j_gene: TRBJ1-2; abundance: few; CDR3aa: CASSYSRVDGYTF; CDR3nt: TGTGCCAGCAGTTACTCCAGGGTGGATGGCTACACCTTC
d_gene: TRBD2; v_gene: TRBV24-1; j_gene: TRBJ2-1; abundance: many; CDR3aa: CATSDLSGRGYNEQFF; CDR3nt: TGTGCCACCAGTGACCTTAGCGGGAGGGGATACAATGAGCAGTTCTTC
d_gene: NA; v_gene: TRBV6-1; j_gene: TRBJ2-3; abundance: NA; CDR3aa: CASSEFGQYTDTQYF; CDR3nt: TGTGCCAGCAGTGAATTCGGACAATACACAGATACGCAGTATTTT
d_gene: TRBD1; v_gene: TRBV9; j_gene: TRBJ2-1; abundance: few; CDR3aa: CASSVVGQGTNEQFF; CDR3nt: TGTGCCAGCAGCGTAGTGGGACAGGGAACGAATGAGCAGTTCTTC
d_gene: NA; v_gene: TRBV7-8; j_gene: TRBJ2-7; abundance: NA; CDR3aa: CASSVFPGPYEQYF; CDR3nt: TGTGCCAGCAGTGTTTTTCCGGGACCTTACGAGCAGTACTTC
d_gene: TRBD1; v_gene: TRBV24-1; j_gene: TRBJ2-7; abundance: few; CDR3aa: CATSDPRTGTYEQYF; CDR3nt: TGTGCCACCAGTGATCCCCGGACAGGGACCTACGAGCAGTACTTC
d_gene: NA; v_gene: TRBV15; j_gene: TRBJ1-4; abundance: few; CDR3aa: CATSSAMSADNEKLFF; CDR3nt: TGTGCCACCAGCAGCGCTATGTCAGCCGATAATGAAAAACTGTTTTTT
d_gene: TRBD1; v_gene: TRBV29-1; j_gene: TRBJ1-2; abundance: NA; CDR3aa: CSVRDRGNYGYTF; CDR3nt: TGCAGCGTTAGGGACAGGGGCAACTATGGCTACACCTTC
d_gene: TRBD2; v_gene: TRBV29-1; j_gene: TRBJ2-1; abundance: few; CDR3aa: CSVYSLAGLYNEQFF; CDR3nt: TGCAGCGTCTACAGCCTAGCGGGGCTGTACAATGAGCAGTTCTTC
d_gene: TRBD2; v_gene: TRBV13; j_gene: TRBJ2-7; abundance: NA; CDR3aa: CASSSLLAGGGEQYF; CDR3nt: TGTGCCAGCAGCTCGCTACTAGCGGGAGGGGGGGAGCAGTACTTC
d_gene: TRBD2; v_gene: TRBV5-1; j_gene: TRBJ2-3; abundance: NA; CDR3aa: CASSASGSKPDTQYF; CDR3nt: TGCGCCAGCAGCGCTAGCGGGAGCAAACCAGATACGCAGTATTTT
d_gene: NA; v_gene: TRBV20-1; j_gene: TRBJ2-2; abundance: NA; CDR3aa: CSARAAGNTGELFF; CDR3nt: TGCAGTGCTAGAGCGGCAGGGAACACCGGGGAGCTGTTTTTT
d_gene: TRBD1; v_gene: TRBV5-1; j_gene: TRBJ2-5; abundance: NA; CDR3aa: CARSSGDAGGETQYF; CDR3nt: TGCGCCAGAAGCTCTGGGGACGCAGGGGGAGAGACCCAGTACTTC
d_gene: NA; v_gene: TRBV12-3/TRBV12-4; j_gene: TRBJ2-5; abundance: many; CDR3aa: CASTDGQGGQETQYF; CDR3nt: TGTGCCAGCACCGACGGACAGGGAGGGCAAGAGACCCAGTACTTC
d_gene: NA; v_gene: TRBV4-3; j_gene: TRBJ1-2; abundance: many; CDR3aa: CASSPRGRGNYGYTF; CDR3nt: TGCGCCAGCAGCCCCCGAGGGAGGGGGAACTATGGCTACACCTTC
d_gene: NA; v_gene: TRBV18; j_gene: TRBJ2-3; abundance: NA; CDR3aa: CASSPILQGTDTQYF; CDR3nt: TGTGCCAGCTCACCAATTCTCCAGGGCACAGATACGCAGTATTTT
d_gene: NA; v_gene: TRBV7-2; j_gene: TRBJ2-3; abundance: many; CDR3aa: CASSGRAYTDTQYF; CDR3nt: TGTGCCAGCAGCGGCCGGGCCTACACAGATACGCAGTATTTT
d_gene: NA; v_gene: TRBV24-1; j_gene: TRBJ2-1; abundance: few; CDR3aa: CATSDFGENEQFF; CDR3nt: TGTGCCACCAGTGATTTCGGGGAGAATGAGCAGTTCTTC
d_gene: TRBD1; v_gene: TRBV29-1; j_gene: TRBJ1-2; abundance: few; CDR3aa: CSVKLARQGDNYGYTF; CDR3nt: TGCAGCGTTAAGCTCGCCAGACAGGGAGATAACTATGGCTACACCTTC
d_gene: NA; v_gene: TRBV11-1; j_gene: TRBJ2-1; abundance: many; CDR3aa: CASSLSRDHEQFF; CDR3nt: TGTGCCAGCAGCTTATCCCGGGATCATGAGCAGTTCTTC
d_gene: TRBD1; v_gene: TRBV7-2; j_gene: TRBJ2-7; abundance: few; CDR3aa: CASTLASGQGYEQYF; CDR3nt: TGTGCCAGCACCCTAGCGTCGGGACAGGGTTACGAGCAGTACTTC
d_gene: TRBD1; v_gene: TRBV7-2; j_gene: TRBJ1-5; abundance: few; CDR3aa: CASRATGTGYQPQHF; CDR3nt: TGTGCCAGCAGAGCGACCGGGACAGGGTACCAGCCCCAGCATTTT
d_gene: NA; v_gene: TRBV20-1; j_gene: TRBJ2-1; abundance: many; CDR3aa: CSARGGGEQFF; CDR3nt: TGCAGTGCTAGAGGGGGAGGTGAGCAGTTCTTC
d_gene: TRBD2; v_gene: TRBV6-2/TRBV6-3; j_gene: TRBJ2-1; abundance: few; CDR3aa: CASNLGGIGEQFF; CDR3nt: TGTGCCAGCAATCTGGGGGGGATTGGTGAGCAGTTCTTC
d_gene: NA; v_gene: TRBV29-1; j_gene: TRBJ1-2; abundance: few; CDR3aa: CSVKTDSTSYGYTF; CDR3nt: TGCAGCGTTAAGACGGATTCCACGTCTTATGGCTACACCTTC
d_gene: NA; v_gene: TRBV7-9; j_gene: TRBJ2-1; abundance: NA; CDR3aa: CASARKGQQGKQFF; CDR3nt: TGTGCCAGCGCCCGAAAAGGCCAACAGGGCAAGCAGTTCTTC
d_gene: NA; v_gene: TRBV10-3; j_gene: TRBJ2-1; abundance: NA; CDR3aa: CAISEGFLAQLSDEQFF; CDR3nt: TGTGCCATCAGTGAGGGGTTTCTAGCTCAATTGTCCGATGAGCAGTTCTTC
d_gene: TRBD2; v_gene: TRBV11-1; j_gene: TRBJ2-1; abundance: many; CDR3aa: CASSLGGLGSSYNEQFF; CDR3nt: TGTGCCAGCAGCTTAGGGGGACTAGGCAGCTCCTACAATGAGCAGTTCTTC
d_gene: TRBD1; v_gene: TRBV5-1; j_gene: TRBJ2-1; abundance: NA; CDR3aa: CASSLTPGQGTFF; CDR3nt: TGCGCCAGCAGCTTAACTCCGGGACAGGGGACGTTCTTC
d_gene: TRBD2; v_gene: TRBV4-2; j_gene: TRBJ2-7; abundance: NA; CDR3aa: CASSQESEMTSGVYEQYF; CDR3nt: TGTGCCAGCAGCCAAGAAAGTGAAATGACTAGCGGCGTGTACGAGCAGTACTTC
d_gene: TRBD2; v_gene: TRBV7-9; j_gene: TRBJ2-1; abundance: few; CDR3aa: CASSLTRTSGNEQFF; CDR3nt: TGTGCCAGCAGCTTAACTCGGACTAGCGGGAATGAGCAGTTCTTC
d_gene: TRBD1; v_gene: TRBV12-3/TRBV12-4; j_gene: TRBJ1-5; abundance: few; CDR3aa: CASRDTGGGNQPQHF; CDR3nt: TGTGCCAGCAGGGATACAGGGGGTGGCAATCAGCCCCAGCATTTT
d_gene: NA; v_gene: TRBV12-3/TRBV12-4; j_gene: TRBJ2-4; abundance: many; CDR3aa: CASSLLREKDIQYF; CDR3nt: TGTGCCAGCAGTTTACTACGGGAGAAGGACATTCAGTACTTC
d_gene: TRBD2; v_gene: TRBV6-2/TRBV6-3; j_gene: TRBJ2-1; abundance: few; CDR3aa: CASKRGLAQPGGNEQFF; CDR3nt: TGTGCCAGCAAAAGAGGACTAGCGCAACCTGGGGGCAATGAGCAGTTCTTC
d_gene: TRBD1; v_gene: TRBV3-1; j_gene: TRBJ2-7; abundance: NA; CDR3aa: CASSQGGGGYEQYF; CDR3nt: TGTGCCAGCAGCCAAGGAGGGGGCGGCTACGAGCAGTACTTC
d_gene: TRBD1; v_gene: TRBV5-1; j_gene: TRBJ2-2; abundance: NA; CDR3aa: CASSLMTGVTGELFF; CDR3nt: TGCGCCAGCAGCTTGATGACAGGGGTGACCGGGGAGCTGTTTTTT
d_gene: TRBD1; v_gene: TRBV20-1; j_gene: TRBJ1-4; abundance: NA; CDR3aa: CSAREPTGATNEKLFF; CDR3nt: TGCAGTGCTAGAGAGCCTACAGGGGCCACTAATGAAAAACTGTTTTTT
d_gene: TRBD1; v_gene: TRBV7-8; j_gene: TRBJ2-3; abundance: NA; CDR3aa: CASSTDRANTDTQYF; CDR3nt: TGTGCCAGCAGCACCGACAGGGCCAACACAGATACGCAGTATTTT
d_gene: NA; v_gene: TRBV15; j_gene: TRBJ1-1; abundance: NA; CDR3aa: CATSRDWGDEAFF; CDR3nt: TGTGCCACCAGCAGAGATTGGGGGGATGAAGCTTTCTTT
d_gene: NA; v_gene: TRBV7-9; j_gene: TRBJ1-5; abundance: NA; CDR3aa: CASSLIKQPQHF; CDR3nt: TGTGCCAGCAGCTTAATTAAGCAGCCCCAGCATTTT
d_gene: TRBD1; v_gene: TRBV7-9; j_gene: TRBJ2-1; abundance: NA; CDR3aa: CASSLSNRGNEQFF; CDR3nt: TGTGCCAGCAGCTTATCGAACAGGGGGAATGAGCAGTTCTTC
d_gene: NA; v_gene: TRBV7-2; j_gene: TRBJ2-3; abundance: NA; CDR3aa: CASASPHTDTQYF; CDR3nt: TGTGCCAGCGCTTCGCCCCACACAGATACGCAGTATTTT
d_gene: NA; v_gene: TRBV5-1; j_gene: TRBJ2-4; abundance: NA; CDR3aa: CASSPGTENIQYF; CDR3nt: TGCGCCAGCAGCCCCGGGACGGAAAACATTCAGTACTTC
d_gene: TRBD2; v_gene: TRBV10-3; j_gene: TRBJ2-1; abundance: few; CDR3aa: CAIRVVGGVDEQFF; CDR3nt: TGTGCCATCAGGGTGGTGGGAGGGGTGGATGAGCAGTTCTTC
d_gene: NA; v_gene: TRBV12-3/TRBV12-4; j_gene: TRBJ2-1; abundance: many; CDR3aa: CASSLGAGWYNEQFF; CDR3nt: TGTGCCAGCAGTTTAGGGGCGGGATGGTACAATGAGCAGTTCTTC
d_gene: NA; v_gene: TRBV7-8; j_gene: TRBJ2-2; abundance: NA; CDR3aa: CASRRTRDTNTGELFF; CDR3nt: TGTGCCAGCAGACGAACCCGGGACACGAACACCGGGGAGCTGTTTTTT
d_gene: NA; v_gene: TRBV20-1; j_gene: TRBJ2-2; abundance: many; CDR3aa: CSARDFRGNNPNTGELFF; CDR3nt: TGCAGTGCTAGAGATTTTCGGGGAAATAATCCGAACACCGGGGAGCTGTTTTTT